This is a list of T cell receptor beta chains from one sample in a study of blood T cell repertoires in COVID-19. TCRdb's table, derived via immunoSEQ multiplex PCR, lists solely in-frame clones and lacks some. The profile shows a few hundred thousand clones, around 82% of them singletons. Sequenced: PBMCs or T cells enriched from blood (not recorded which). The receptors stem from a middle-aged woman with acute COVID-19. The CDR3 runs from the conserved cysteine through the conserved F or W. A D gene is named only where the DNA matches it firmly. The size field is filled for only some rows; it gives once, few, many or a size class.

TRBD1	TRBV6-2/TRBV6-3	TRBJ2-4	NA	CASSYRDSENIQYF	TGTGCCAGCAGTTACCGGGACAGCGAAAACATTCAGTACTTC
TRBD1	TRBV5-1	TRBJ1-4	NA	CASSRRPGQPNEKLFF	TGCGCCAGCAGCAGACGACCGGGACAGCCTAATGAAAAACTGTTTTTT
NA	TRBV23-1	TRBJ1-1	NA	CASSQSLPTGGAFF	TGCGCCAGCAGTCAATCGCTCCCGACAGGTGGAGCTTTCTTT
TRBD1	TRBV12-3/TRBV12-4	TRBJ1-2	NA	CASRLQGAGGYTF	TGTGCCAGCAGACTACAGGGGGCTGGCGGCTACACCTTC
NA	TRBV14	TRBJ1-4	NA	CASSQGERGNEKLFF	TGTGCCAGCAGCCAAGGAGAAAGAGGAAATGAAAAACTGTTTTTT
TRBD1	TRBV10-2	TRBJ2-2	NA	CASRPSGQGYTGELFF	TGCGCCAGCCGGCCCAGCGGACAGGGTTACACCGGGGAGCTGTTTTTT
TRBD2	TRBV11-3	TRBJ2-2	NA	CASSSPPPGLVRTGELFF	TGTGCCAGCAGCTCTCCTCCACCGGGACTAGTTCGCACCGGGGAGCTGTTTTTT
NA	TRBV20-1	TRBJ1-6	NA	CSASPRGRPNSPLHF	TGCAGTGCTAGTCCCAGGGGCCGACCGAATTCACCCCTCCACTTT
NA	TRBV19	TRBJ1-2	NA	CASTLRRRGSNYGYTF	TGTGCCAGTACTCTGAGACGGAGGGGCAGTAACTATGGCTACACCTTC
TRBD1	TRBV6-5	TRBJ1-2	NA	CASRGTGRTDYGYTF	TGTGCCAGCAGAGGGACAGGGCGGACTGACTATGGCTACACCTTC
NA	TRBV30	TRBJ1-4	few	CAWDTAGEKLFF	TGTGCCTGGGACACGGCGGGAGAAAAACTGTTTTTT
NA	TRBV24-1	TRBJ1-5	NA	CATSDPRGGAQPQHF	TGTGCCACCAGTGATCCCCGAGGGGGTGCTCAGCCCCAGCATTTT
TRBD2	TRBV27	TRBJ2-3	once	CASRLAGGTDTQYF	TGTGCCAGCAGGCTGGCGGGAGGCACAGATACGCAGTATTTT
NA	TRBV10-3	TRBJ1-5	once	CAISDTLPSNQPQHF	TGTGCCATCAGTGACACTCTCCCGAGCAATCAGCCCCAGCATTTT
TRBD1	TRBV6-5	TRBJ1-1	NA	CASSTSRDRDTEAFF	TGTGCCAGCAGTACGTCCCGGGACAGGGACACTGAAGCTTTCTTT
NA	TRBV2	TRBJ2-5	NA	CASKFGRQETQYF	TGTGCCAGCAAGTTTGGCCGACAAGAGACCCAGTACTTC
NA	TRBV12-3/TRBV12-4	TRBJ2-7	NA	CASRATETYEQYF	TGTGCCAGCAGGGCGACAGAAACCTACGAGCAGTACTTC
TRBD2	TRBV29-1	TRBJ2-1	NA	CSVELRRTSGNYQQFF	TGCAGCGTCGAACTAAGAAGGACTAGCGGGAACTATCAGCAGTTCTTC
TRBD1	TRBV9	TRBJ1-2	NA	CASSPSTGEVDGYTF	TGTGCCAGCAGCCCTTCGACAGGGGAGGTTGATGGCTACACCTTC
TRBD2	TRBV24-1	TRBJ2-1	NA	CATDNLAGDEQFF	TGTGCCACCGACAACCTAGCGGGAGATGAGCAGTTCTTC
TRBD1	TRBV19	TRBJ1-1	NA	CASSPGDRVNTEAFF	TGTGCCAGTAGTCCCGGTGACAGGGTGAACACTGAAGCTTTCTTT
NA	TRBV28	TRBJ1-4	once	CASSPPRRGATNEKLFF	TGTGCCAGCAGCCCACCTCGCAGGGGTGCAACTAATGAAAAACTGTTTTTT
NA	TRBV28	TRBJ1-3	NA	CASSSLGGSAGNTIYF	TGTGCCAGCAGTAGTCTTGGCGGGTCGGCTGGAAACACCATATATTTT
TRBD1	TRBV19	TRBJ1-1	NA	CASISPGGTEAFF	TGTGCCAGTATCTCCCCAGGGGGCACTGAAGCTTTCTTT
TRBD2	TRBV5-4	TRBJ2-3	NA	CASSEGLAGGSTDTQYF	TGTGCCAGCAGCGAAGGACTAGCGGGAGGTTCCACAGATACGCAGTATTTT
TRBD1	TRBV30	TRBJ1-1	NA	CAWGQGGNTEAFF	TGTGCCTGGGGACAGGGGGGGAACACTGAAGCTTTCTTT
NA	TRBV7-2	TRBJ2-2	NA	CASSAAGAGTGELFF	TGTGCCAGCAGCGCTGCAGGGGCCGGGACCGGGGAGCTGTTTTTT
TRBD1	TRBV5-1	TRBJ2-3	NA	CASSLGGGPGQGTDTQYF	TGCGCCAGCAGCTTGGGAGGTGGACCGGGACAGGGGACAGATACGCAGTATTTT
NA	TRBV5-5	TRBJ1-3	NA	CASSLDGRRNTIYF	TGTGCCAGCAGCTTGGACGGGAGGAGGAACACCATATATTTT
NA	TRBV21-1	TRBJ1-1	few	CASSKGASFQGPNTEAFF	TGTGCCAGCAGCAAAGGGGCCTCTTTCCAGGGGCCGAACACTGAAGCTTTCTTT
TRBD1	TRBV6-2/TRBV6-3	TRBJ1-5	NA	CASSHRTGSQPQHF	TGTGCCAGCAGTCACCGGACAGGGAGTCAGCCCCAGCATTTT
TRBD1	TRBV7-9	TRBJ1-6	NA	CASSPSRDRGDSPLHF	TGTGCCAGCAGCCCTTCCCGGGACAGGGGAGATTCACCCCTCCACTTT
TRBD1	TRBV9	TRBJ1-4	NA	CASSPGQGHEKLFF	TGTGCCAGCAGCCCTGGACAGGGACATGAAAAACTGTTTTTT
NA	TRBV24-1	TRBJ1-5	once	CATSGAGGNQPQHF	TGTGCCACCAGTGGTGCAGGGGGCAATCAGCCCCAGCATTTT
NA	TRBV7-2	TRBJ1-4	once	CASSLEQGFEEKLFF	TGTGCCAGCAGCTTAGAACAGGGTTTCGAGGAGAAACTGTTTTTT
NA	TRBV19	TRBJ1-5	NA	CASIPSGGLQPQHF	TGTGCCAGTATCCCATCCGGGGGGCTTCAGCCCCAGCATTTT
TRBD1	TRBV11-2	TRBJ1-4	NA	CASSLQQGFNEKLFF	TGTGCCAGCAGCTTACAACAGGGGTTTAATGAAAAACTGTTTTTT
TRBD1	TRBV27	TRBJ1-1	NA	CASSSWTGFPNTEAFF	TGTGCCAGCAGTTCCTGGACAGGGTTCCCGAACACTGAAGCTTTCTTT
NA	TRBV6-1	TRBJ1-4	NA	CASSEAAQGGEKLFF	TGTGCCAGCAGTGAAGCGGCGCAGGGTGGTGAAAAACTGTTTTTT
NA	TRBV3-1/TRBV3-2	TRBJ1-6	NA	CASSNGSLNSPLHF	TGTGCCAGCAGCAACGGGTCACTTAATTCACCCCTCCACTTT
NA	TRBV2	TRBJ1-6	NA	CASRPIARKGSSPLHF	TGTGCCAGCAGGCCCATTGCGCGGAAAGGAAGTTCACCCCTCCACTTT
NA	TRBV14	TRBJ2-6	once	CASSQDRRAGANVLTF	TGTGCCAGCAGCCAAGATAGAAGAGCCGGGGCCAACGTCCTGACTTTC
NA	TRBV5-4	TRBJ2-5	NA	CASSLGSADQETQYF	TGTGCCAGCAGCTTGGGGTCCGCGGATCAAGAGACCCAGTACTTC
NA	TRBV15	TRBJ1-4	NA	CATSKGDATNEKLFF	TGTGCCACCAGTAAAGGGGATGCAACTAATGAAAAACTGTTTTTT
NA	TRBV6-6	TRBJ2-5	once	CASSYPAQGGWETQYF	TGTGCCAGCAGTTACCCGGCACAGGGAGGGTGGGAGACCCAGTACTTC
NA	TRBV18	TRBJ1-1	NA	CASSLNGRLWLNTEAFF	TGTGCCAGCTCACTGAATGGCAGGCTCTGGTTGAACACTGAAGCTTTCTTT
TRBD1	TRBV10-3	TRBJ1-1	NA	CAIRAGQGDTEAFF	TGTGCCATCAGGGCGGGACAGGGGGATACTGAAGCTTTCTTT
NA	TRBV7-8	TRBJ1-3	NA	CASSLATIGSGNTIYF	TGTGCCAGCAGCTTAGCGACAATCGGTTCTGGAAACACCATATATTTT